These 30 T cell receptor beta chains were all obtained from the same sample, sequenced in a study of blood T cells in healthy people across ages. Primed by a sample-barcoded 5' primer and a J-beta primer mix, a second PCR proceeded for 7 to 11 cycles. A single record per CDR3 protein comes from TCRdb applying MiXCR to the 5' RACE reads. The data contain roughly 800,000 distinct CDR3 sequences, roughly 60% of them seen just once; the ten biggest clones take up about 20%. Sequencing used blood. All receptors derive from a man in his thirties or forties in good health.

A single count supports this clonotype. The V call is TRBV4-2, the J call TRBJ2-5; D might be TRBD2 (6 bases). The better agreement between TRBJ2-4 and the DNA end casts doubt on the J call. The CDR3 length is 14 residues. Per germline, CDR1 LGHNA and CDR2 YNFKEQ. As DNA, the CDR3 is TGTGCCAGCAGCCAAGGTCTAGCCGGGGGCATTCAGTACTTC. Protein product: CASSQGLAGGIQYF.

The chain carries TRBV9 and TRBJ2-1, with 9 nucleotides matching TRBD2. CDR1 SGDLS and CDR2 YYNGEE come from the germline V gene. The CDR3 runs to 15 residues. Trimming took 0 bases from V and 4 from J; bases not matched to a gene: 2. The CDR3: CASSVELAGYNEQFF. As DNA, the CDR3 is TGTGCCAGCAGCGTAGAGCTAGCGGGGTACAATGAGCAGTTCTTC.

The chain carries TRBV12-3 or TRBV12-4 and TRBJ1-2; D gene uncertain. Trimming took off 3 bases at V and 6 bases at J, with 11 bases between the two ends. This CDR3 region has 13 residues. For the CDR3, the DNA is TGTGCCAGCAGTTTCGAGGGAAGGAATGGCTACACCTTC. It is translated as CASSFEGRNGYTF.

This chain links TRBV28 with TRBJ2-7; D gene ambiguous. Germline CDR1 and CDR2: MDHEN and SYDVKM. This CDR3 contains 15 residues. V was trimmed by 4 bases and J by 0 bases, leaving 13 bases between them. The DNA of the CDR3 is TGTGCCAGCAGTTCAACCACAGATTCCTCCTACGAGCAGTACTTC. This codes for CASSSTTDSSYEQYF.

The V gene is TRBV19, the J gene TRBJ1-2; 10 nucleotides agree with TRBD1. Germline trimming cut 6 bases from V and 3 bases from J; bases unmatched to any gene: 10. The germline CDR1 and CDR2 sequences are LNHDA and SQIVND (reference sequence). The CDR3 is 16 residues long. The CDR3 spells CASSRTGDRGYYGYTF. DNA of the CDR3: TGTGCCAGTAGCCGAACCGGGGACAGGGGATACTATGGCTACACCTTC.

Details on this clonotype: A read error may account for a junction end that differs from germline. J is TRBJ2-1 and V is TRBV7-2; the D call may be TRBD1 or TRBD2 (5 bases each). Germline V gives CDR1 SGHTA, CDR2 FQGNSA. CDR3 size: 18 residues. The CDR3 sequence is CASSLGATGTTSYNEQFF. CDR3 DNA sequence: TGTGCCAGCAGTTTAGGGGCAACGGGGACGACCTCCTACAATGAGCAGTTCTTC.

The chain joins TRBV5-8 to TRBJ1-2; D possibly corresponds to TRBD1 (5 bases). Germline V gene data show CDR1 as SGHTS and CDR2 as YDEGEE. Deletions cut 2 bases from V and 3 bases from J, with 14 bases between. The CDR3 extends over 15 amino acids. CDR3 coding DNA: TGTGCCAGCAGCTTTAGCCCGGGACGCGACTATGGCTACACCTTC. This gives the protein CASSFSPGRDYGYTF.

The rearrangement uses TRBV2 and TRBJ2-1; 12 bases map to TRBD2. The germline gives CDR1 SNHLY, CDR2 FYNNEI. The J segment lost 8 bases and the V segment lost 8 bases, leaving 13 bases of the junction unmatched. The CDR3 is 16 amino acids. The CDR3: CASLASGRASYDEQFF. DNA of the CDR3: TGTGCCAGCTTGGCTAGCGGGAGGGCATCATACGATGAGCAGTTCTTC.

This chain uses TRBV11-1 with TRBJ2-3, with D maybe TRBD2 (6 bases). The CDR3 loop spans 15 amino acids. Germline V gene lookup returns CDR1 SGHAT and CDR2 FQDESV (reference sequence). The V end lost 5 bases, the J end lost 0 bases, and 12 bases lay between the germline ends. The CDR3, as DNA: TGTGCCAGCAGCCATACTAGCCTGAGCACAGATACGCAGTATTTT. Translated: CASSHTSLSTDTQYF.

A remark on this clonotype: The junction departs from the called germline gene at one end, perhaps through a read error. CDR3 DNA sequence: TGCGCCAACAGCATAGGCTCAGTGGGGGGACTCGAGCAGTACTTC. This translates into CANSIGSVGGLEQYF. The chain couples TRBV5-1 to TRBJ2-7, with D perhaps TRBD2 (6 bases). CDR3 size: 15 residues. The V gene's germline CDR1 is SGHRS and CDR2 YFSETQ.

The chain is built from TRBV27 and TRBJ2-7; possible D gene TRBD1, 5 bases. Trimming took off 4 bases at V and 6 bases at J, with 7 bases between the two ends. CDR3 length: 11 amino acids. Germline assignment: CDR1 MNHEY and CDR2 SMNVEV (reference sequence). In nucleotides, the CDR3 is TGTGCCAGCAGTTCCGACAGCGAGCAGTACTTC. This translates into CASSSDSEQYF.

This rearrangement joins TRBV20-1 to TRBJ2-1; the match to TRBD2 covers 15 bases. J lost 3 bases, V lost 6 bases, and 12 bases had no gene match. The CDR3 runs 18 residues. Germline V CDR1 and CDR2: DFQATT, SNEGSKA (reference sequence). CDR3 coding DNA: TGCAGTGCCCCGGGACTAGCGGGGGGCCGAGGGGTCTACAATGAGCAGTTCTTC. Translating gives CSAPGLAGGRGVYNEQFF.

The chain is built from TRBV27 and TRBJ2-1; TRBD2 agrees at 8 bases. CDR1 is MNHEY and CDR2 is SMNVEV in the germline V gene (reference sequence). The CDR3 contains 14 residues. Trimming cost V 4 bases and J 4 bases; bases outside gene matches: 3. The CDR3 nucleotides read TGTGCCAGCAGTTGGGCTAGCGGGTACAATGAGCAGTTCTTC. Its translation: CASSWASGYNEQFF.

The CDR3 sequence: CSAIRRAGQETQYF. CDR3 coding DNA: TGCAGTGCTATCCGTCGGGCGGGGCAAGAGACCCAGTACTTC. V usage is TRBV20-1 and J usage is TRBJ2-5, with a weak D call TRBD2 (6 bases). This CDR3 is built from 14 residues. CDR1 is DFQATT, CDR2 SNEGSKA, per germline (reference sequence). The germline V and J ends were trimmed by 4 bases and 2 bases, with 14 bases remaining between them.

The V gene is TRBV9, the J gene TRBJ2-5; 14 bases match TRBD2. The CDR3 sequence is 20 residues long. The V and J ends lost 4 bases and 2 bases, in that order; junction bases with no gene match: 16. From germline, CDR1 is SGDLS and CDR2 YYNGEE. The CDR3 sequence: CASSQTLRLAGGTGQETQYF. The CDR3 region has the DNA TGTGCCAGCAGCCAGACCCTGAGACTAGCGGGGGGGACTGGTCAAGAGACCCAGTACTTC.

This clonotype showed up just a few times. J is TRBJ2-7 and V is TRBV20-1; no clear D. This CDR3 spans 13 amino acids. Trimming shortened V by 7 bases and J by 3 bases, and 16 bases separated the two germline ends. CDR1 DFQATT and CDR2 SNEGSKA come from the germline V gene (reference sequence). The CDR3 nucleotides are TGCAGTGTCCCGACTCTGGACGGCTACGAGCAGTACTTC. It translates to CSVPTLDGYEQYF.

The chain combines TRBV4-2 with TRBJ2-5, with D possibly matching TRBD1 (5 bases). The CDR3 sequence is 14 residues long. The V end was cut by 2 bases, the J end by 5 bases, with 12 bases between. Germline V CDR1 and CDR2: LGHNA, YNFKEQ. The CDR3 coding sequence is TGTGCCAGCAGCCAATTTATAGGGGCCGAGACCCAGTACTTC. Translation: CASSQFIGAETQYF.

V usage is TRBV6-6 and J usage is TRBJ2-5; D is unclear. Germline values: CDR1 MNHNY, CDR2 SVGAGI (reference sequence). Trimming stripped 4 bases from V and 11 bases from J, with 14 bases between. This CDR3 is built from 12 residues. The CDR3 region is CASSFTMNEQYF. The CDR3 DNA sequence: TGTGCCAGCAGTTTCACTATGAATGAGCAGTACTTC.

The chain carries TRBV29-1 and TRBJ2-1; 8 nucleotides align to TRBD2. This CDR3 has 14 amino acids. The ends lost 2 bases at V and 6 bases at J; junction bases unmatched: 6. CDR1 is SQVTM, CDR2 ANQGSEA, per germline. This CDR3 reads CSVEPPRGGNEQFF. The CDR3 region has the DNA TGCAGCGTTGAACCTCCACGGGGGGGCAATGAGCAGTTCTTC.

The CDR3 DNA sequence: TGTGCCAGCCGGGACATCGGCTTCTACGAGCAGTACTTC. Its translation: CASRDIGFYEQYF. This chain uses TRBV11-2 with TRBJ2-4; TRBD1 might be the D (6 bases). Gene TRBJ2-7 matches the end of the DNA better, so the J call may be wrong. CDR3 length equals 13 residues. CDR1 is SGHAT, CDR2 FQNNGV, per germline.

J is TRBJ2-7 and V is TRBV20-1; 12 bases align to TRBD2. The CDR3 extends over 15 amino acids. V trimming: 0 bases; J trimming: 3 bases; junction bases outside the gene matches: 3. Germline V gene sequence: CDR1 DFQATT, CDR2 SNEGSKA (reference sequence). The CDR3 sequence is CSARDLAGGVYEQYF. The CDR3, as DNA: TGCAGTGCTAGAGATCTAGCGGGAGGGGTCTACGAGCAGTACTTC.

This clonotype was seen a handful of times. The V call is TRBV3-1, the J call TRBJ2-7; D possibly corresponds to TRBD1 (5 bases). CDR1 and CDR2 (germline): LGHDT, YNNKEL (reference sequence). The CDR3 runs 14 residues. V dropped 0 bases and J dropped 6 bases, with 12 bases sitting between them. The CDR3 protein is CASSQDRGWGEQYF. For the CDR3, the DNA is TGTGCCAGCAGCCAAGATAGGGGTTGGGGCGAGCAGTACTTC.

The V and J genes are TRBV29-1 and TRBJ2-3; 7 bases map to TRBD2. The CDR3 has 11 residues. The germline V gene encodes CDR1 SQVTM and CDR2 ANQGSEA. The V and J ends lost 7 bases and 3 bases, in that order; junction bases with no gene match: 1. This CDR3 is CSGTSTDTQYF. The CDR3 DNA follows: TGCAGCGGGACTAGTACAGATACGCAGTATTTT.

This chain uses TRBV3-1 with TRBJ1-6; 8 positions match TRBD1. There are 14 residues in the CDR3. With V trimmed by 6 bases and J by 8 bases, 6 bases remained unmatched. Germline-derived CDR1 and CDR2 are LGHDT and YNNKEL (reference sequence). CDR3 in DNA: TGTGCCAGCAGGGGGACAGGAACTTATTCACCCCTCCACTTT. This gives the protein CASRGTGTYSPLHF.

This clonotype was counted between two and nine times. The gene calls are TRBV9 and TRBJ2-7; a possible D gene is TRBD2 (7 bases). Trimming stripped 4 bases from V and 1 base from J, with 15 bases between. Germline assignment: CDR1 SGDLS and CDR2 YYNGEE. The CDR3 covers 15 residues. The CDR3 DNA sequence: TGTGCCAGCAGCCGGGGGGCTAGCGGTTCCTACGAGCAGTACTTC. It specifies CASSRGASGSYEQYF.

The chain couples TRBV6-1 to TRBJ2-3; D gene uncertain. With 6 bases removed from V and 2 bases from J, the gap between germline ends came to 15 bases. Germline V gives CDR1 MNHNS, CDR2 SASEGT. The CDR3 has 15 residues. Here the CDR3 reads CASRGRWAPTDTQYF. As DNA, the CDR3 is TGTGCCAGCAGGGGCAGGTGGGCTCCCACAGATACGCAGTATTTT.

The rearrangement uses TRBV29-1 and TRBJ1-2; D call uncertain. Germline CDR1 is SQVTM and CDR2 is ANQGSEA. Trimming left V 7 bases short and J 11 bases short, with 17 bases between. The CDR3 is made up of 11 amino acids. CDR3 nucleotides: TGCAGCGGCTACTCGGCTTCCCGTTACACCTTC. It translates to CSGYSASRYTF. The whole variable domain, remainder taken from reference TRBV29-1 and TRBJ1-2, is SAVISQKPSRDICQRGTSLTIQCQVDSQVTMMFWYRQQPGQSLTLIATANQGSEATYESGFVIDKFPISRPNLTFSTLTVSNMSPEDSSIYLCSGYSASRYTFGSGTRLTVV.

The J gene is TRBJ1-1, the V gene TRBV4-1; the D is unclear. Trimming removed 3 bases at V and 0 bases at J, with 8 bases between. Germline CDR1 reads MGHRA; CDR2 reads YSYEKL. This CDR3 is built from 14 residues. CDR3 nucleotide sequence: TGCGCCAGCAGCCAGGACGGCCTGAACACTGAAGCTTTCTTT. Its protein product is CASSQDGLNTEAFF.

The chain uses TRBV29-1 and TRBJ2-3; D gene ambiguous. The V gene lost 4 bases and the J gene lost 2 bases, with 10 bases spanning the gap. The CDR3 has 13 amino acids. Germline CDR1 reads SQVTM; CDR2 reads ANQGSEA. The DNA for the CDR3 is TGCAGCGTTGTGTTATTCAACACAGATACGCAGTATTTT. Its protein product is CSVVLFNTDTQYF.

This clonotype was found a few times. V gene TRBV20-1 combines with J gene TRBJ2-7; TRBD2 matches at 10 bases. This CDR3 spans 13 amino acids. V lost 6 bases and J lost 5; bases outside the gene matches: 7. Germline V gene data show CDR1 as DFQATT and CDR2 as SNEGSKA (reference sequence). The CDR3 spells CSAPSGSLHEQYF. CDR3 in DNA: TGCAGTGCCCCTAGCGGGAGTCTCCACGAGCAGTACTTC.